This TCR beta chain was identified during a study of cytomegalovirus exposure and HLA in healthy donors. Study information: The study's early data release held roughly 90 million unique TCRs from HLA-typed donors.

Both 60 Vbeta primers and 13 Jbeta primers went into the PCR. Here immunoSEQ multiplex PCR was the method, and the copy in TCRdb shows in-frame clones only, minus some. This sample has about 120,000 clones; around 80% occur once, and the top ten carry about 0.22%. Study conclusions and caveats: The authors enumerated 150 to 200 TCR beta chains as linked to cytomegalovirus. In all likelihood, a cluster of highly shared sequence variants was a sequencing artifact. In a later analysis, CMV-associated beta chains were mostly HLA-associated, it appeared.

About this clone itself: The antigen is unknown.

Germline V CDR1 and CDR2: SGHRS, YFSETQ. The CDR3 has 16 residues. V was clipped by 1 base and J by 2 bases, with 15 bases between them. Sequenced: PBMCs. The TCR comes from a man aged 45-60 years in good health and CMV-seronegative. The V and J genes are TRBV5-1 and TRBJ1-1; D might be TRBD1 (5 bases). CDR3 amino acids: CASSLKVGGDNTEAFF. The CDR3 DNA reads TGCGCCAGCAGCTTGAAGGTGGGAGGGGACAACACTGAAGCTTTCTTT.